Each of the 21 T cell receptor beta chains below was sequenced from the same sample in a study of shared clonotypes between healthy human individuals. Only in-frame clones appear in the TCRdb table, and some are missing; sequencing was by immunoSEQ multiplex PCR. The sample has some 500,000 clones, about 96% seen once. Material: naive CD4+ T cells sorted from blood. Subset noted: CD45RA+ positively selected. The receptor source for this set is a woman aged 25 to 39 in good health.

The gene calls are TRBV5-1 and TRBJ2-5; TRBD1 agrees at 9 bases. Losses at the gene ends were 3 bases for V and 1 base for J; bases not matched to a gene: 4. The CDR3 has 15 amino acids. CDR1 and CDR2 from the germline V gene are SGHRS and YFSETQ. Here the CDR3 reads CASSSTGGRQETQYF. In DNA, the CDR3 is TGCGCCAGCAGCTCAACAGGGGGCCGCCAAGAGACCCAGTACTTC.

This chain joins TRBV19 and TRBJ2-1, with a tentative D call TRBD2 (5 bases). Trimming took 5 bases from V and 0 from J, leaving 14 bases between them. Germline V gene data show CDR1 as LNHDA and CDR2 as SQIVND (reference sequence). This CDR3 has 16 residues. The CDR3 loop reads CASSVYGISSYNEQFF. The CDR3 DNA reads as TGTGCCAGTAGTGTATACGGGATCAGCTCCTACAATGAGCAGTTCTTC. The full variable domain, with the rest looked up from reference TRBV19 and TRBJ2-1, is DGGITQSPKYLFRKEGQNVTLSCEQNLNHDAMYWYRQDPGQGLRLIYYSQIVNDFQKGDIAEGYSVSREKKESFPLTVTSAQKNPTAFYLCASSVYGISSYNEQFFGPGTRLTVL.

This rearrangement joins TRBV28 to TRBJ1-2; D ambiguous. The germline V gene has CDR1 MDHEN and CDR2 SYDVKM. CDR3 length equals 12 residues. V was trimmed by 3 bases and J by 5 bases, leaving 7 bases between them. This CDR3 reads CASSFRLYGYTF. CDR3 coding DNA: TGTGCCAGCAGTTTCAGGCTTTATGGCTACACCTTC.

About this clone: Other DNA sequences in the sample encode the same CDR3. The chain uses TRBV28 and TRBJ1-5; TRBD1 agrees at 8 bases. The CDR3 sequence is 15 residues long. J gave up 6 bases and V 1 base, and 5 bases lay outside the gene matches. In germline, CDR1 is MDHEN, CDR2 SYDVKM. The CDR3 spells CASSLSGGLGQPQHF. The CDR3 DNA reads as TGTGCCAGCAGTTTATCAGGGGGCTTAGGTCAGCCCCAGCATTTT.

V is TRBV5-1 and J is TRBJ2-1; 9 bases fit TRBD2. V was clipped by 4 bases and J by 7 bases; unmatched bases: 9. The CDR3 consists of 15 residues. The germline V gene has CDR1 SGHRS and CDR2 YFSETQ. The CDR3 here is CASSPLSGSRNEQFF. DNA of the CDR3: TGCGCCAGCAGCCCTCTTAGCGGGAGTCGGAATGAGCAGTTCTTC.

The V gene is TRBV28, the J gene TRBJ2-5, with 7 bases lining up with TRBD2. The trim removed 8 bases at V and 0 bases at J, leaving 6 bases unmatched. The germline CDR1 and CDR2 sequences are MDHEN and SYDVKM. This CDR3 is 14 amino acids long. The chain's CDR3 is CASASGSYQETQYF. CDR3 sequence (DNA): TGTGCCAGCGCTAGCGGTTCTTACCAAGAGACCCAGTACTTC.

The V call is TRBV11-2, the J call TRBJ1-1, with D maybe TRBD1 (6 bases). The CDR3 contains 16 residues. Looked up from germline, CDR1 is SGHAT and CDR2 is FQNNGV. Trimming took off 5 bases at V and 1 base at J, with 17 bases between the two ends. CDR3 protein: CASSPIRGTPNTEAFF. The CDR3 DNA follows: TGTGCCAGCAGCCCGATCCGAGGGACACCGAACACTGAAGCTTTCTTT.

The rearrangement links TRBV28 to TRBJ2-5; 7 nucleotides line up with TRBD1. The J call may be faulty, since TRBJ2-7 better matches the DNA end. CDR1 and CDR2 (germline): MDHEN, SYDVKM. This CDR3 contains 16 residues. CDR3 in DNA: TGTGCCAGCAGTTTTAGTGGGACAGTGAGCTCCTACGAGCAGTACTTC. Encoded protein: CASSFSGTVSSYEQYF.

The chain links TRBV19 to TRBJ1-5; 8 bases map to TRBD1. Losses at the gene ends were 6 bases for V and 7 bases for J; bases not matched to a gene: 11. Germline values: CDR1 LNHDA, CDR2 SQIVND (reference sequence). The length of the CDR3 is 15 residues. The CDR3 sequence: CASRGRDRQSQPQHF. CDR3 DNA sequence: TGTGCCAGTAGAGGTAGGGACAGGCAATCCCAGCCCCAGCATTTT.

The chain carries TRBV7-9 and TRBJ2-1, with 12 positions matching TRBD2. This CDR3 contains 18 residues. Germline loops: CDR1 SEHNR, CDR2 FQNEAQ (reference sequence). Losses at the gene ends were 5 bases for V and 3 bases for J; bases not matched to a gene: 11. The CDR3 spells CASSPGETSGSNYNEQFF. The CDR3 nucleotides read TGTGCCAGCAGCCCCGGGGAGACTAGCGGGAGTAACTACAATGAGCAGTTCTTC.

The chain links TRBV28 to TRBJ2-7; no reliable D call. This CDR3 spans 12 amino acids. Trimming took 7 bases from V and 7 from J, leaving 14 bases between them. The germline gives CDR1 MDHEN, CDR2 SYDVKM. Here the CDR3 reads CASTETLKEQYF. The DNA of the CDR3 is TGTGCCAGCACCGAAACCCTTAAGGAGCAGTACTTC.

This sequence joins TRBV5-1 and TRBJ2-7, with TRBD2 matching over 10 bases. The junction had 8 bases not matched to a gene; V was cut back by 1 base and J by 4 bases. CDR1 is SGHRS and CDR2 is YFSETQ in the germline V gene. There are 16 residues in the CDR3. CDR3 sequence: CASSLRVASGSYEQYF. The CDR3 DNA sequence: TGCGCCAGCAGCTTGAGGGTGGCTAGCGGGAGTTACGAGCAGTACTTC.

The V and J genes are TRBV5-1 and TRBJ2-2; D could derive from TRBD1 or TRBD2 (5 bases each). V lost 4 bases, J lost 6 bases, and 16 bases lay in between. Germline CDR1 and CDR2: SGHRS and YFSETQ. This CDR3 region has 15 residues. Here the CDR3 reads CASSGGQAPPGELFF. As DNA, the CDR3 is TGCGCCAGCAGCGGAGGACAAGCCCCCCCCGGGGAGCTGTTTTTT.

The chain joins TRBV19 to TRBJ1-5, with D unclear. Germline assignment: CDR1 LNHDA and CDR2 SQIVND (reference sequence). The CDR3 is made up of 14 amino acids. The V end lost 10 bases, the J end lost 6 bases, and 19 bases lay between the germline ends. This chain's CDR3 is CATGQEGMGQPQHF. CDR3 coding DNA: TGTGCCACCGGTCAGGAGGGTATGGGTCAGCCCCAGCATTTT.

The CDR3 spells CASSPRLMNTEAFF. The CDR3 bases are TGTGCCAGCAGCCCAAGGCTCATGAACACTGAAGCTTTCTTT. The rearrangement uses TRBV11-2 and TRBJ1-1; D is unclear. The V end lost 5 bases, the J end lost 0 bases, and 10 bases lay between the germline ends. Germline assignment: CDR1 SGHAT and CDR2 FQNNGV. CDR3 length: 14 amino acids.

The chain is built from TRBV28 and TRBJ2-5; 13 bases line up with TRBD2. The DNA matches TRBJ2-7 better at its end, which makes the J call doubtful. This CDR3 has 16 residues. CDR1 is MDHEN and CDR2 is SYDVKM in the germline V gene. CDR3 region: CASSLGTSGIKYEQYF. The CDR3 DNA reads as TGTGCCAGCAGTTTAGGGACTAGCGGGATAAAGTACGAGCAGTACTTC.

V gene TRBV6-1 combines with J gene TRBJ2-5, with 7 nucleotides matching TRBD1. V trimming: 5 bases; J trimming: 2 bases; junction bases outside the gene matches: 8. Germline CDR1 is MNHNS and CDR2 is SASEGT. This CDR3 is 15 amino acids long. CDR3 nucleotides: TGTGCCAGCAGTTTTAACAGGGGCGAACAAGAGACCCAGTACTTC. Amino acid sequence: CASSFNRGEQETQYF.

The V gene is TRBV19, the J gene TRBJ2-5; TRBD2 matches at 10 bases. Per germline, CDR1 LNHDA and CDR2 SQIVND (reference sequence). V gave up 4 bases and J gave up 5 bases; unmatched junction bases: 13. The CDR3 has 17 amino acids. The CDR3 sequence is CASSRSSGSFYAETQYF. For the CDR3, the DNA is TGTGCCAGTAGTAGATCTAGCGGGAGTTTTTACGCGGAGACCCAGTACTTC.

The chain carries TRBV18 and TRBJ1-4, with D hard to call. V was pared by 3 bases and J by 0 bases, with 11 bases between. This CDR3 is 16 amino acids long. The germline V gene has CDR1 KGHSH and CDR2 LQKENI. CDR3 residues: CASSPGNMATNEKLFF. The CDR3 DNA follows: TGTGCCAGCTCACCGGGGAACATGGCAACTAATGAAAAACTGTTTTTT. Supplemented by reference TRBV18 and TRBJ1-4, the full variable domain reads NAGVMQNPRHLVRRRGQEARLRCSPMKGHSHVYWYRQLPEEGLKFMVYLQKENIIDESGMPKERFSAEFPKEGPSILRIQQVVRGDSAAYFCASSPGNMATNEKLFFGSGTQLSVL.

The chain combines TRBV4-1 with TRBJ1-4; D is undetermined. CDR3 size: 16 residues. V lost 4 bases and J 3 bases, leaving 15 bases between the germline ends. Germline CDR1 and CDR2: MGHRA and YSYEKL. Written as DNA, the CDR3 is TGCGCCAGCAGCCGCACCGAGGGTGAGGCTAATGAAAAACTGTTTTTT. This gives the protein CASSRTEGEANEKLFF.

This chain joins TRBV28 and TRBJ2-5; 8 bases match TRBD2. In germline, CDR1 is MDHEN, CDR2 SYDVKM. The trim removed 2 bases at V and 2 bases at J, leaving 13 bases unmatched. The CDR3 is made up of 18 amino acids. This chain's CDR3 is CASSLTWETSGSQETQYF. DNA of the CDR3: TGTGCCAGCAGTTTAACGTGGGAAACTAGCGGTAGTCAAGAGACCCAGTACTTC.